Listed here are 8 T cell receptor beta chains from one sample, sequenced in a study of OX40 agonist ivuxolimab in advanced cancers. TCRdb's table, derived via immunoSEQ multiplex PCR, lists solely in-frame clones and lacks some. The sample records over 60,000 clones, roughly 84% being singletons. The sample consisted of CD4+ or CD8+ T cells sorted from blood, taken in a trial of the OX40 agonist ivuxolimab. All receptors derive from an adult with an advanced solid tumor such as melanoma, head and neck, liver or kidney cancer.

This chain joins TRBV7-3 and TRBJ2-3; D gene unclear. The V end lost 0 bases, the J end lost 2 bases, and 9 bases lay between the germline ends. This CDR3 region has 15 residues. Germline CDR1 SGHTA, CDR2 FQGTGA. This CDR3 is CASSLTSATTDTQYF. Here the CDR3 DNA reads TGTGCCAGCAGCTTAACGTCGGCAACCACAGATACGCAGTATTTT.

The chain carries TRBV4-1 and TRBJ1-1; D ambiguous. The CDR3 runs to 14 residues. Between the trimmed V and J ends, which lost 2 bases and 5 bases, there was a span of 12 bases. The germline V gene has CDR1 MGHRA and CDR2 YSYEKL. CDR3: CASSQPLIGTEAFF. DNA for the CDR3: TGCGCCAGCAGCCAACCCCTCATCGGGACTGAAGCTTTCTTT.

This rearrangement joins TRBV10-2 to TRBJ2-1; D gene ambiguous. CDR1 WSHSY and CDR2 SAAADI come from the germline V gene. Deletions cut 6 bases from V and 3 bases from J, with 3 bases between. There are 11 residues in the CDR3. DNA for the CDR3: TGCGCCAGCAGAATCTACAATGAGCAGTTCTTC. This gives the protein CASRIYNEQFF.

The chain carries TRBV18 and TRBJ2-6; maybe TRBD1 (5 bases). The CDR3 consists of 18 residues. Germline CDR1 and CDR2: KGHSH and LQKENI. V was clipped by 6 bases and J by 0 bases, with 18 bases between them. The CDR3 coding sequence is TGTGCCAGCTCGCCCGATTCTCAGGGCCTCTCTGGGGCCAACGTCCTGACTTTC. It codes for CASSPDSQGLSGANVLTF. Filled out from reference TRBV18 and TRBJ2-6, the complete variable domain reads NAGVMQNPRHLVRRRGQEARLRCSPMKGHSHVYWYRQLPEEGLKFMVYLQKENIIDESGMPKERFSAEFPKEGPSILRIQQVVRGDSAAYFCASSPDSQGLSGANVLTFGAGSRLTVL.

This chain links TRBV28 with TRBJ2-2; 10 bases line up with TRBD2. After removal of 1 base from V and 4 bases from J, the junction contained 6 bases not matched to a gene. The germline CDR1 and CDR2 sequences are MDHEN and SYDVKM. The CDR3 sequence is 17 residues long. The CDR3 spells CASSLLALAGVTGELFF. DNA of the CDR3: TGTGCCAGCAGTTTATTGGCGCTAGCGGGAGTCACCGGGGAGCTGTTTTTT.

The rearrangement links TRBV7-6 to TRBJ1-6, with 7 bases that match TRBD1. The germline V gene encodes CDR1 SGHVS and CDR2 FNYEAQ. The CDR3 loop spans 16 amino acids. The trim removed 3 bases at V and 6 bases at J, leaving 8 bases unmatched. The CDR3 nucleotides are TGTGCCAGCAGCTTTTCGACAGGGAGGAGTAATTCACCCCTCCACTTT. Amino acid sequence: CASSFSTGRSNSPLHF.

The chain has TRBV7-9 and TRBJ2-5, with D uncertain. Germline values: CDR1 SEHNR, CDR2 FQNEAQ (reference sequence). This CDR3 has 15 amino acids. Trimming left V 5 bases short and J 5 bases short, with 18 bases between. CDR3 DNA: TGTGCCAGCAGCCGGTTTAGTGGGGTCCTTGAGACCCAGTACTTC. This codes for CASSRFSGVLETQYF.

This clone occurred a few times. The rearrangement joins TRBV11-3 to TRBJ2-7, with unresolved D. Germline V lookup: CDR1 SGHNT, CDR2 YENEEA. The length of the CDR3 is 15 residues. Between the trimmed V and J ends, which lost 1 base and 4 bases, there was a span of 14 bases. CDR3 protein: CASSLARSYRYEQYF. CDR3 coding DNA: TGTGCCAGCAGCTTAGCCCGATCTTATAGGTACGAGCAGTACTTC. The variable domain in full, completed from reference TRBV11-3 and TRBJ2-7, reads EAGVVQSPRYKIIEKKQPVAFWCNPISGHNTLYWYLQNLGQGPELLIRYENEEAVDDSQLPKDRFSAERLKGVDSTLKIQPAELGDSAVYLCASSLARSYRYEQYFGPGTRLTVT.